This passage covers 28 T cell receptor beta chains from one sample sequenced in a study of CD8+ T cells in alopecia areata. Pooled cells of cutaneous lymph node origin were sorted on CD4, CD8alpha, NKG2D, NKG2ACE and other markers. In each case, RNA was isolated and then reverse transcribed into cDNA as the sequencing template. Assay: immunoSEQ multiplex PCR; the TCRdb copy retains only in-frame clones and omits some. Singletons are absent from the sample, which has about 300,000 clones. Sequenced sample: CD4+ T cells sorted from a lymph node. The receptors stem from a C3H/HeJ mouse with alopecia areata. The strain bears MHC haplotype H2-k.

As regards this clone: The listed genes are named as in mouse. The read gets to within 4 residues of the CDR3 end, and the germline J gene fills in the rest. Other nucleotide sequences in the sample specify the same CDR3. The chain couples TRBV19 to TRBJ2-3; TRBD2 aligns across 8 bases. With 3 bases clipped from V and 0 bases from J, the junction kept 0 bases outside the gene matches. The germline V gene has CDR1 FNHDT and CDR2 SITEND (reference sequence). The CDR3 extends over 14 amino acids. The CDR3 sequence is CASSRLGSAETLYF. CDR3 DNA (partial): TGTGCCAGCAGTAGACTGGGGAGTGCAGAA.

On this clone itself: Being one base from a much bigger clone, this may be a read error. The genes are named according to mouse. This specimen includes other DNA sequences encoding the same CDR3. This CDR3 is CTCSAGTGVYAEQFF. The CDR3 bases that were read are TGCACCTGCAGTGCAGGGACAGGGGTCTATGCT. This chain joins TRBV1 and TRBJ2-1; 9 bases fit TRBD1. The sequenced fragment ends 4 residues before the CDR3 boundary, so the rest is inferred from the germline J gene. This CDR3 is built from 15 residues. Germline V CDR1 and CDR2: NSQYPW, LRSPGD (reference sequence). Trimming at V came to 1 base and at J to 3 bases, leaving 1 base not matched to a gene.

This clone was observed a few times. These gene names are mouse names. Read coverage stops 4 residues before the CDR3 terminus; the germline J gene supplies the remainder. The chain joins TRBV13-2 to TRBJ2-7; unclear D gene. Germline values: CDR1 NNHNN, CDR2 SYGAGS (reference sequence). Trimming shortened V by 6 bases and J by 3 bases, and 7 bases separated the two germline ends. The CDR3 length is 11 residues. The CDR3 bases that were read are TGTGCCAGCGACGACAACTAT. The encoded protein is CASDDNY. The full CDR3 protein reads CASDDNYEQYF.

A remark on this clone: The gene names given are mouse names. Read sequence stops 4 residues before the CDR3 end, and the germline J gene provides the missing end. J is TRBJ2-5 and V is TRBV4; 9 nucleotides align to TRBD1. Germline trimming cut 5 bases from V and 0 bases from J; bases unmatched to any gene: 3. The CDR3 has 15 residues. In germline, CDR1 is LGHDT, CDR2 YNNKQL (reference sequence). The sequenced CDR3 bases are TGTGCCAGCAGCGACAGGGGGGGTAACCAAGAC. Its protein product is CASSDRGGNQD. The whole CDR3 reads CASSDRGGNQDTQYF.

This clone turned up a few times. The gene names given are mouse names. The CDR3 end is not reached by the read, which stops 4 residues before it; the germline J gene fills it in. The V and J genes are TRBV13-1 and TRBJ2-4; D remains ambiguous. Germline V gives CDR1 NSHNY, CDR2 SYGAGN. The CDR3 is 14 residues long. V was clipped by 3 bases and J by 0 bases, with 8 bases between them. The CDR3 loop reads CASSATSSQNTLYF. CDR3 DNA (partial): TGTGCCAGCAGTGCGACATCTAGTCAAAAC.

Turning to this clone: Germline and genes here are mouse. The read halts 4 residues ahead of the CDR3 end, with the missing end drawn from the germline J gene. The rearrangement links TRBV13-3 to TRBJ2-3, with 10 bases aligning to TRBD2. J was trimmed by 2 bases and V by 3 bases; bases with no gene match: 3. The CDR3 is 15 residues long. CDR1 is NNHDY, CDR2 SYVADS, per germline. The CDR3: CASSAAGGAAETLYF. The sequenced CDR3 bases are TGTGCCAGCAGTGCGGCTGGGGGGGCTGCAGAA.

This clone has at least ten counts. The gene names given are mouse names. The read ends 4 residues before the CDR3 terminus; that terminus is restored from the germline J gene. The sample contains more than one DNA sequence encoding this CDR3. J is TRBJ2-5 and V is TRBV13-3; a possible D gene is TRBD1 (6 bases). Trimming pared 3 bases from V and 2 bases from J, leaving 7 bases between. The CDR3 extends over 13 amino acids. CDR1 is NNHDY, CDR2 SYVADS, per germline. The sequenced part of the CDR3 DNA is TGTGCCAGCAGTGGGACAGCCCAAGAC. Its translation: CASSGTAQD. The full CDR3 reads CASSGTAQDTQYF. Drawing the rest from reference TRBV13-3 and TRBJ2-5, the complete variable domain is EAAVTQSPRSKVAVTGGKVTLSCHQTNNHDYMYWYRQDTGHGLRLIHYSYVADSTEKGDIPDGYKASRPSQENFSLILELASLSQTAVYFCASSGTAQDTQYFGPGTRLLVL.

This clone was seen a few times. Genes and germline come from the mouse. Read sequence stops 4 residues before the CDR3 end, and the germline J gene provides the missing end. The sample has other DNA sequences that encode this CDR3 too. The gene calls are TRBV13-1 and TRBJ2-5; TRBD1 matches at 7 bases. CDR3 size: 13 residues. The V gene's germline CDR1 is NSHNY and CDR2 SYGAGN. Incomplete CDR3 DNA: TGTGCCAGCAGTGGACAGGGCGAAGAC. The encoded protein is CASSGQGED. The whole CDR3 sequence reads CASSGQGEDTQYF.

Comment on this clone: The listed genes are named as in mouse. The read is 4 residues too short to cover the CDR3 end, so that end is filled in from the germline J gene. The rearrangement joins TRBV13-1 to TRBJ2-5; the match to TRBD2 covers 11 bases. This CDR3 contains 15 residues. Germline CDR1 is NSHNY and CDR2 is SYGAGN. CDR3 residues: CASSDRDWGKDTQYF. The sequenced CDR3 bases are TGTGCCAGCAGTGACCGGGACTGGGGGAAAGAC.

This clone showed up just a few times. Gene names and germline refer to mouse. The CDR3 end is not reached by the read, which stops 4 residues before it; the germline J gene fills it in. The sample has other DNA sequences that encode this CDR3 too. The chain has TRBV1 and TRBJ2-1; a weak D match, TRBD1 (6 bases). The CDR3 sequence is 13 residues long. The germline V gene encodes CDR1 NSQYPW and CDR2 LRSPGD (reference sequence). The V end was cut by 4 bases, the J end by 3 bases, with 7 bases between. This CDR3 reads CTCSGTAYAEQFF. CDR3 DNA, as far as it was read: TGCACCTGCAGTGGGACAGCCTATGCT.

This clone was seen only a few times. The genes are named according to mouse. The observed sequence ends 4 residues before the CDR3 terminus, with the missing tail filled in from the germline J gene. The rearrangement links TRBV19 to TRBJ2-1; D might be TRBD2 (7 bases). Germline V gene lookup returns CDR1 FNHDT and CDR2 SITEND (reference sequence). With 1 base removed from V and 1 base from J, the gap between germline ends came to 12 bases. CDR3 length: 16 residues. Incomplete CDR3 DNA: TGTGCCAGCAGTATATTAGGGGGGGGGAACTATGCT. Amino acids: CASSILGGGNYA. The whole CDR3 reads CASSILGGGNYAEQFF.

This clone was picked up a small number of times. Gene labels here are mouse ones. The read terminates 4 residues before the CDR3 end, so the remaining end is supplied by the germline J gene. The sample carries other DNA sequences with the same CDR3. The V gene is TRBV1, the J gene TRBJ2-5; D possibly corresponds to TRBD1 (6 bases). The CDR3 is 15 amino acids. V lost 0 bases and J 2 bases, leaving 9 bases between the germline ends. Per germline, CDR1 NSQYPW and CDR2 LRSPGD (reference sequence). The sequenced CDR3 bases are TGCACCTGCAGTGCAGATCTAGGGGGCCAAGAC. Its protein is CTCSADLGGQD. The CDR3 as a whole reads CTCSADLGGQDTQYF.

This clone was seen a few times. Gene labels here are mouse ones. The observed sequence ends 4 residues before the CDR3 terminus, with the missing tail filled in from the germline J gene. The chain uses TRBV19 and TRBJ2-7, with 11 positions matching TRBD2. Germline CDR1 reads FNHDT; CDR2 reads SITEND (reference sequence). The CDR3 covers 14 residues. With V trimmed by 5 bases and J by 2 bases, 3 bases remained unmatched. CDR3 bases read: TGTGCCAGCAGAAGGGACTGGGGGACCTAT. Amino acids: CASRRDWGTY. The CDR3 reads in full as CASRRDWGTYEQYF.

This clone occurred a few times. Gene names are mouse gene names. From the germline J gene comes the end of the CDR3, since the read stops 4 residues before it. The J gene is TRBJ2-4, the V gene TRBV13-1, with D hard to call. CDR1 and CDR2 (germline): NSHNY, SYGAGN. Trimming left V 4 bases short and J 0 bases short, with 6 bases between. CDR3 size: 13 residues. CDR3 DNA, as far as it was read: TGTGCCAGCAGTAGCAGGAGTCAAAAC. It is translated as CASSSRSQN. The whole CDR3 protein is CASSSRSQNTLYF.

A word on this clone: These gene names are mouse names. Coverage ceases 4 residues before the CDR3 finishes, and the germline J gene fills in the end. The chain combines TRBV5 with TRBJ2-5; possible D gene TRBD1, 6 bases. CDR3 length: 15 amino acids. CDR1 LGHNA and CDR2 YNLKQL come from the germline V gene (reference sequence). Trimming removed 0 bases at V and 1 base at J, with 8 bases between. The CDR3 region is CASSQEGTYQDTQYF. The DNA read from the CDR3 is TGTGCCAGCAGCCAAGAAGGGACATACCAAGAC.

This clone was seen a handful of times. Germline and genes: mouse. The read terminates 4 residues before the CDR3 end, so the remaining end is supplied by the germline J gene. Other nucleotide sequences from this sample produce the same CDR3. V usage is TRBV17 and J usage is TRBJ2-2, with 12 bases identical to TRBD1. This CDR3 is built from 15 residues. Germline loops: CDR1 MNHDT, CDR2 YYDKIL. With 3 bases clipped from V and 5 bases from J, the junction kept 1 base outside the gene matches. CDR3 amino acids: CASSRGQGATGQLYF. The sequenced part of the CDR3 DNA is TGTGCTAGCAGTAGGGGACAGGGGGCGACCGGG.

This clone was observed a few times. The gene symbols are mouse symbols. The CDR3 extends 4 residues past the end of the read, so its final part is completed from the germline J gene. The V and J genes are TRBV19 and TRBJ1-1, with D perhaps matching TRBD1 (6 bases). Germline CDR1 reads FNHDT; CDR2 reads SITEND (reference sequence). The CDR3 spans 14 residues. Trimming shortened V by 4 bases and J by 0 bases, and 10 bases separated the two germline ends. The CDR3 region is CASSHRVANTEVFF. The CDR3 bases that were read are TGTGCCAGCAGTCACAGGGTTGCAAACACA.

About this clone itself: The genes and germline here are from mouse. The CDR3 goes on 4 residues after the read ends, and that part is filled in from the germline J gene. The chain is built from TRBV24 and TRBJ2-7; TRBD2 agrees at 11 bases. This CDR3 contains 15 residues. CDR1 is KGHTA and CDR2 is FRNEEI in the germline V gene. Incomplete CDR3 DNA: TGTGCCAGCAGTCTGGACTGGGGGGGTTTATAT. This translates into CASSLDWGGLY. The full CDR3 reads CASSLDWGGLYEQYF.

With regard to this clone: Mouse germline and gene names are used. The CDR3 end falls 4 residues outside the read, so it is completed with the germline J gene. The chain couples TRBV19 to TRBJ2-2; unclear D gene. V lost 3 bases and J lost 5, with 5 bases in between. CDR3 length: 12 residues. Germline assignment: CDR1 FNHDT and CDR2 SITEND (reference sequence). Partial CDR3 DNA: TGTGCCAGCAGTAGCACAACCGGG. Encoded protein: CASSSTTG. In full, the CDR3 reads CASSSTTGQLYF.

This clone was counted a few times. Germline and genes here are mouse. The read finishes 4 residues shy of the CDR3 end, and the germline J gene is used to complete it. The chain joins TRBV13-1 to TRBJ2-2; TRBD1 matches 8 bases. The CDR3 has 14 residues. CDR1 is NSHNY, CDR2 SYGAGN, per germline. V lost 4 bases, J lost 3 bases, and 2 bases stayed unmatched. CDR3 bases read: TGTGCCAGCAGTTTGGGACAGGACACCGGG. Encoded protein: CASSLGQDTG. Given in full, the CDR3 is CASSLGQDTGQLYF.

This clone was observed a few times. Each gene name is a mouse one. With the read ending 4 residues before the CDR3 end, the germline J gene is used to fill in that end. This chain links TRBV19 with TRBJ2-1, with a weak D call TRBD1 (5 bases). The V end lost 6 bases, the J end lost 1 base, and 14 bases lay between the germline ends. The CDR3 contains 15 residues. In germline, CDR1 is FNHDT, CDR2 SITEND (reference sequence). CDR3: CASNPSGQNYAEQFF. Incomplete CDR3 DNA: TGTGCCAGCAACCCATCAGGACAAAACTATGCT.

This clone has only a few counts. These gene names are mouse names. The observed sequence ends 3 residues before the CDR3 terminus, with the missing tail filled in from the germline J gene. The chain uses TRBV13-3 and TRBJ1-6, with a weak D call TRBD1 (6 bases). TRBJ1-6 is an ORF; its function is uncertain. Between the trimmed V and J ends, which lost 1 base and 0 bases, there was a span of 8 bases. The V gene's germline CDR1 is NNHDY and CDR2 SYVADS. CDR3 length: 16 amino acids. This CDR3 reads CASSDRDNSYNSPLYF. The CDR3 DNA, read in part, is TGTGCCAGCAGTGATCGGGACAATTCCTATAATTCGCCC.

About this clone itself: The gene symbols are mouse symbols. The sequenced fragment ends 4 residues before the CDR3 boundary, so the rest is inferred from the germline J gene. The chain has TRBV13-3 and TRBJ2-3; 10 bases line up with TRBD1. Germline values: CDR1 NNHDY, CDR2 SYVADS. Losses at the gene ends were 4 bases for V and 3 bases for J; bases not matched to a gene: 5. The CDR3 sequence is 15 residues long. The CDR3 protein is CASSPDRGHAETLYF. CDR3 DNA (partial): TGTGCCAGCAGTCCTGACAGGGGGCACGCAGAA.

As concerns this clone: Mouse names are used for the genes. The read is 4 residues too short to cover the CDR3 end, so that end is filled in from the germline J gene. The chain carries TRBV4 and TRBJ2-1; D may be TRBD1 (6 bases). Germline assignment: CDR1 LGHDT and CDR2 YNNKQL (reference sequence). CDR3 length: 14 residues. The sequenced CDR3 bases are TGTGCCAGCAGCTTAGGGACAACCCTGGCT. This codes for CASSLGTTLA. The entire CDR3 is CASSLGTTLAEQFF.

In this sample, this clone turned up many times. Mouse germline and gene names are used. The CDR3 extends 4 residues past the end of the read, so its final part is completed from the germline J gene. Other DNA sequences in this specimen translate into the identical CDR3. This rearrangement joins TRBV19 to TRBJ1-2; TRBD1 matches 10 bases. J lost 2 bases, V lost 5 bases, and 0 bases had no gene match. The CDR3 extends over 13 amino acids. Germline V lookup: CDR1 FNHDT, CDR2 SITEND (reference sequence). The part of the CDR3 DNA that was read is TGTGCCAGCAGGGACAGGGGGAACTCC. Translated, it gives CASRDRGNS. The CDR3 as a whole reads CASRDRGNSDYTF.

This clone appeared a few times. The germline and genes are mouse ones. The DNA ends 4 residues before the CDR3 does, and the rest of the CDR3 is filled in from the germline J gene. Distinct nucleotide sequences in the sample also encode this CDR3. The rearrangement joins TRBV31 to TRBJ2-2; D might be TRBD2 (7 bases). CDR3 size: 15 residues. Trimming cost V 2 bases and J 1 base, with 11 bases left between them. Germline lookup yields CDR1 GKSSPN and CDR2 SITVG. The sequenced CDR3 bases are TGTGCCTGGAGTTTGAGGGGGGGAAACACCGGG. Amino acid sequence: CAWSLRGGNTG. In full, the CDR3 is CAWSLRGGNTGQLYF.

A few counts support this clone. The listed genes are named as in mouse. From the germline J gene comes the end of the CDR3, since the read stops 4 residues before it. The genes are TRBV3 and TRBJ2-3; 9 bases fit TRBD1. This CDR3 spans 14 amino acids. V lost 3 bases and J lost 3; bases outside the gene matches: 1. Germline CDR1 and CDR2: SNHLY and FYNGKV (reference sequence). CDR3 DNA, as far as it was read: TGTGCCAGCAGCTTCGGACAGGGGGCAGAA. This sequence encodes CASSFGQGAE. The complete CDR3 protein is CASSFGQGAETLYF.

In the case of this clone: Here the gene names and germline are mouse. The read ends 4 residues early relative to the CDR3; the germline J gene fills the gap. The rearrangement uses TRBV19 and TRBJ2-7; the match to TRBD2 covers 7 bases. V shed 1 base and J 1 base; nucleotides not matched to a gene: 2. The CDR3 is 14 amino acids. The germline V gene has CDR1 FNHDT and CDR2 SITEND (reference sequence). The CDR3 is CASSISWGSYEQYF. Partial CDR3 DNA: TGTGCCAGCAGTATAAGCTGGGGGTCCTAT.